What follows are 15 T cell receptor beta chains derived from one specimen sequenced in a study of CD8 T cells in ankylosing spondylitis (dated by TCRdb to about 2017). Library prep was done by 5' RACE. This sample was sequenced with an Illumina HiSeq 2500. TCRdb redid the processing of the public reads, applying fastp at Q25 and MiXCR, and retained in-frame beta chains. Records with the same CDR3 protein are collapsed into one entry carrying the most frequent genes and DNA. For this sample there are about 130,000 distinct CDR3 sequences; around 8.5% appear just once. The ten largest clones take up 3.3% of the sample. Sequences were obtained from blood, either unsorted or a sorted T cell fraction (not recorded which). Receptors originate from a male donor with ankylosing spondylitis or in good health (not recorded which).

The V call is TRBV30, the J call TRBJ2-7; D possibly corresponds to TRBD2 (7 bases). The germline V gene has CDR1 GTSNPN and CDR2 SVGIG (reference sequence). The CDR3 has 14 amino acids. V was pared by 1 base and J by 4 bases, with 14 bases between. The DNA of the CDR3 is TGTGCCTGGAGTGCCAAAGGGGGAGGGTACGAGCAGTACTTC. Translated, it gives CAWSAKGGGYEQYF.

There are many counts of this clonotype. The chain uses TRBV18 and TRBJ1-4, with D possibly matching TRBD1 (6 bases). CDR3 length: 13 amino acids. Germline CDR1 is KGHSH and CDR2 is LQKENI. Trimming shortened V by 4 bases and J by 8 bases, and 11 bases separated the two germline ends. The CDR3 is CASSLQGAEKLFF. CDR3 nucleotides: TGTGCCAGCTCACTACAGGGAGCCGAAAAACTGTTTTTT.

This clonotype was seen at least ten times. The chain combines TRBV11-2 with TRBJ2-1, with 10 bases fitting TRBD2. The V segment lost 1 base and the J segment 4 bases; nucleotides outside the gene matches: 13. The CDR3 sequence is 19 residues long. Germline V lookup: CDR1 SGHAT, CDR2 FQNNGV. For the CDR3, the DNA is TGTGCCAGCAGCTTAGGTCTTGGGTTAGCGGGAGGTGCTTACAATGAGCAGTTCTTC. Translation: CASSLGLGLAGGAYNEQFF.

The V call is TRBV20-1, the J call TRBJ1-5; D is unresolved. This CDR3 spans 13 amino acids. V lost 0 bases to trimming and J lost 4 bases, with 7 bases between them. Germline values: CDR1 DFQATT, CDR2 SNEGSKA (reference sequence). In nucleotides, the CDR3 is TGCAGTGCTAGAGATCCCACGAATCAGCCCCAGCATTTT. This translates into CSARDPTNQPQHF.

This clonotype was seen only a few times. Here the CDR3 DNA reads TGCGCCAGCAGCTTGAGCAGGAGAAGCACAGATACGCAGTATTTT. Translated, it gives CASSLSRRSTDTQYF. The genes are TRBV5-1 and TRBJ2-3, with D uncertain. Trimming took 1 base from V and 0 from J, leaving 9 bases between them. The germline V gene encodes CDR1 SGHRS and CDR2 YFSETQ. CDR3 length: 15 residues.

This rearrangement joins TRBV20-1 to TRBJ1-1; TRBD1 aligns across 7 bases. CDR3 length: 13 amino acids. Germline V gene data show CDR1 as DFQATT and CDR2 as SNEGSKA (reference sequence). J was trimmed by 1 base and V by 5 bases; bases with no gene match: 4. CDR3 nucleotide sequence: TGCAGTGCTCGGGGACAGACGAACACTGAAGCTTTCTTT. Protein sequence: CSARGQTNTEAFF.

The chain combines TRBV6-5 with TRBJ2-7; 10 positions match TRBD2. V lost 0 bases, J lost 3 bases, and 5 bases stayed unmatched. The CDR3 sequence is 16 residues long. CDR1 MNHEY and CDR2 SVGAGI come from the germline V gene. The CDR3 is CASSYSVIAGGYEQYF. The DNA for the CDR3 is TGTGCCAGCAGTTACTCAGTGATAGCGGGAGGCTACGAGCAGTACTTC.

This clonotype was detected many times. This chain connects TRBV19 to TRBJ2-3; D uncertain. The length of the CDR3 is 14 residues. Germline V lookup: CDR1 LNHDA, CDR2 SQIVND (reference sequence). The V end lost 3 bases, the J end lost 3 bases, and 10 bases lay between the germline ends. The CDR3 bases are TGTGCCAGTAGTATTGGCACGGTTACAGATACGCAGTATTTT. This encodes CASSIGTVTDTQYF.

This clonotype was seen more than once but under ten times. The chain carries TRBV20-1 and TRBJ1-5; D is possibly TRBD1 (6 bases). The ends were cut back, 3 bases at V and 4 bases at J, with 16 bases in the middle. Germline lookup yields CDR1 DFQATT and CDR2 SNEGSKA (reference sequence). The CDR3 is 15 residues long. The CDR3 sequence is CSASRDTGSNQPQHF. The CDR3 DNA is TGCAGTGCTAGCCGGGACACCGGTTCTAATCAGCCCCAGCATTTT.

The chain has TRBV29-1 and TRBJ1-4; D might be TRBD1 (6 bases). V gave up 3 bases and J gave up 5 bases, with 7 bases separating them. This CDR3 contains 12 residues. CDR1 is SQVTM and CDR2 is ANQGSEA in the germline V gene. The chain's CDR3 is CSVDDRNEKLFF. The CDR3 nucleotides read TGCAGCGTTGACGACAGGAATGAAAAACTGTTTTTT.

In its sample, this clonotype was seen a few times. V gene TRBV20-1 combines with J gene TRBJ2-7; 10 bases line up with TRBD1. The CDR3 extends over 15 amino acids. Germline loops: CDR1 DFQATT, CDR2 SNEGSKA (reference sequence). The trim removed 5 bases at V and 7 bases at J, leaving 14 bases unmatched. The CDR3 coding sequence is TGCAGTGCTCAAACAAGACAGGGGGCGGATGGGGAGCAGTACTTC. Protein: CSAQTRQGADGEQYF.

About this clonotype: This clone may be a read error of a much larger clone one base away. The chain joins TRBV2 to TRBJ1-1, with 8 bases fitting TRBD1. V shed 11 bases and J 6 bases; nucleotides not matched to a gene: 11. Germline CDR1 is SNHLY and CDR2 is FYNNEI. The CDR3 runs 13 residues. DNA for the CDR3: TGTGCCGGACGGGAGGACAGGGAGGCTGAAGCTTTCTTT. This encodes CAGREDREAEAFF.

Ten or more counts support this clonotype. The V and J genes are TRBV12-3 or TRBV12-4 and TRBJ2-1; TRBD2 matches at 8 bases. J was trimmed by 7 bases and V by 6 bases; bases with no gene match: 11. This CDR3 comprises 15 residues. CDR3 bases: TGTGCCAGCAGGCGGACTAGCACGAACGAGAATGAGCAGTTCTTC. This sequence encodes CASRRTSTNENEQFF.

This clonotype has ten or more counts. The chain employs TRBV14 and TRBJ1-6; D unclear. Germline V lookup: CDR1 SGHDN, CDR2 FVKESK. V was pared by 2 bases and J by 6 bases, with 5 bases between. This CDR3 region has 13 residues. CDR3 region: CASSQLRNSPLHF. The CDR3, as DNA: TGTGCCAGCAGCCAACTACGTAATTCACCCCTCCACTTT.

This clonotype showed up many times. The gene calls are TRBV20-1 and TRBJ2-1; a possible D gene is TRBD2 (5 bases). The CDR3 extends over 14 amino acids. Trimming removed 3 bases at V and 3 bases at J, with 12 bases between. The V gene's germline CDR1 is DFQATT and CDR2 SNEGSKA (reference sequence). The CDR3 DNA sequence: TGCAGTGCTAGGAGGGAGACGAGCTACAATGAGCAGTTCTTC. Translation: CSARRETSYNEQFF.